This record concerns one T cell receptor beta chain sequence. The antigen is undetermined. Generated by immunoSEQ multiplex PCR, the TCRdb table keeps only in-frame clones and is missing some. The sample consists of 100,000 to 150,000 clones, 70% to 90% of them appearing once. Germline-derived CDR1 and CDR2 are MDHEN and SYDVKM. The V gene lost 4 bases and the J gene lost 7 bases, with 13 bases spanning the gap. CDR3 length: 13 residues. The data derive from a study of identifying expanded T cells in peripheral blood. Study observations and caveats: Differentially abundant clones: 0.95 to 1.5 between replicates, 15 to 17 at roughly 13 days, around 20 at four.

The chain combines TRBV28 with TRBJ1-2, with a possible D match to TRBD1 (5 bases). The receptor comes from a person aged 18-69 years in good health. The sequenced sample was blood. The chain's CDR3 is CASSWGRVIGYTF. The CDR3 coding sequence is TGTGCCAGCAGTTGGGGACGGGTTATTGGCTACACCTTC.